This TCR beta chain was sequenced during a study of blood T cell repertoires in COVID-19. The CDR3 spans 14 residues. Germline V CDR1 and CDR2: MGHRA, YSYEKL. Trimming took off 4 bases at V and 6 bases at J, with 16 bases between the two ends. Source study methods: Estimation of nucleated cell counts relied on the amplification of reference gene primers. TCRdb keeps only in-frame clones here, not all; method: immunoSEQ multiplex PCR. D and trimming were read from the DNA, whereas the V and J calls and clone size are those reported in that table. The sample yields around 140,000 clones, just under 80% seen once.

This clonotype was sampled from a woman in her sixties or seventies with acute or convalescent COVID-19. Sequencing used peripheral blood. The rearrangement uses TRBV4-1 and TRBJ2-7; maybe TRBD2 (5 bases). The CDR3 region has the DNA TGCGCCAGCAGCCCGTTCGATATACGGGGCGAGCAGTACTTC. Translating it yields CASSPFDIRGEQYF.